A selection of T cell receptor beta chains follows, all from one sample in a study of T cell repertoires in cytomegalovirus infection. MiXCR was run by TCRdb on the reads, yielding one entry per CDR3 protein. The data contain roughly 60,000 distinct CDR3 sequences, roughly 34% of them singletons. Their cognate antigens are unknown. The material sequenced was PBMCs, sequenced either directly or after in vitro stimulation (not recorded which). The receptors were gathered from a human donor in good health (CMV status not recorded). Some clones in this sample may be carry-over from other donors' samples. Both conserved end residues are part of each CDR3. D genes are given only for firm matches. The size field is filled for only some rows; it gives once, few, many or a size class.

CDR3nt: TGTGCCAGCAGCTCCGGGATAGCGCATTACAATGAGCAGTTCTTC; CDR3aa: CASSSGIAHYNEQFF; abundance: few; d_gene: .; v_gene: TRBV12-3/TRBV12-4; j_gene: TRBJ2-1
CDR3nt: TGTGCCACCAGCAGAGTTCCAGGTGAAGCTTTCTTT; CDR3aa: CATSRVPGEAFF; abundance: .; d_gene: .; v_gene: TRBV15; j_gene: TRBJ1-1
CDR3nt: TGTGCCAGCAGCCAAGATCCAGCAAACTATGGCTACACCTTC; CDR3aa: CASSQDPANYGYTF; abundance: .; d_gene: .; v_gene: TRBV14; j_gene: TRBJ1-2
CDR3nt: TGTGCCAGCAGCTTATTACAACGAAATCAGCCCCAGCATTTT; CDR3aa: CASSLLQRNQPQHF; abundance: few; d_gene: .; v_gene: TRBV7-8; j_gene: TRBJ1-5
CDR3nt: TGTGCCAGCAGTTTGGGACTAAACCAAGAGACCCAGTACTTC; CDR3aa: CASSLGLNQETQYF; abundance: .; d_gene: TRBD2; v_gene: TRBV12-3/TRBV12-4; j_gene: TRBJ2-5
CDR3nt: TGTGCCAGCAGCCTTCTGGGGGGCCACAATGAGCAGTTCTTC; CDR3aa: CASSLLGGHNEQFF; abundance: few; d_gene: .; v_gene: TRBV28; j_gene: TRBJ2-1
CDR3nt: TGCAGCGGACAGGTTAGCACAGATACGCAGTATTTT; CDR3aa: CSGQVSTDTQYF; abundance: .; d_gene: .; v_gene: TRBV29-1; j_gene: TRBJ2-3
CDR3nt: TGTGCCAGTAGTATGATGAGAGGTGGAAGTGAGCAGTTCTTC; CDR3aa: CASSMMRGGSEQFF; abundance: many; d_gene: .; v_gene: TRBV19; j_gene: TRBJ2-1
CDR3nt: TGTGCCAGCAGTGCCCAGCGGGGGGGAGGCAGAAACACCGGGGAGCTGTTTTTT; CDR3aa: CASSAQRGGGRNTGELFF; abundance: few; d_gene: TRBD2; v_gene: TRBV2; j_gene: TRBJ2-2
CDR3nt: TGTGCCAGCAGCTTAGGGCCGATCTACGAGCAGTACTTC; CDR3aa: CASSLGPIYEQYF; abundance: many; d_gene: .; v_gene: TRBV7-9; j_gene: TRBJ2-7
CDR3nt: TGCGCCAGCAGCCAAGAGTGGGGGACGTCCTACAATGAGCAGTTCTTC; CDR3aa: CASSQEWGTSYNEQFF; abundance: .; d_gene: .; v_gene: TRBV4-1; j_gene: TRBJ2-1